Below are 25 T cell receptor beta chains sequenced from a single sample in a study of blood T cell repertoires in COVID-19. Using immunoSEQ multiplex PCR, the repertoire was profiled, and TCRdb retains in-frame clones only, with some absent. Seen here are 400,000 to 550,000 clones, 80% to 90% observed once, and the top ten hold roughly 4%. The sample taken for sequencing was peripheral blood. The source of these receptors is a woman aged 30 to 39 with acute or convalescent COVID-19.

The rearrangement uses TRBV10-3 and TRBJ2-1, with 7 bases fitting TRBD2. CDR3 length: 15 amino acids. Germline V CDR1 and CDR2: ENHRY, SYGVKD. V dropped 3 bases and J dropped 8; count of bases not matched to a gene: 10. As DNA, the CDR3 is TGTGCCATCAGTGACTTTACCGGGGGGAAGTATGAGCAGTTCTTC. Translation gives CAISDFTGGKYEQFF.

The chain couples TRBV7-2 to TRBJ1-2, with D uncertain. The CDR3 loop spans 15 amino acids. Deletions cut 5 bases from V and 8 bases from J, with 21 bases between. From germline, CDR1 is SGHTA and CDR2 FQGNSA. In DNA, the CDR3 is TGTGCCAGCAGCCCCTACCGGTCGCCCCGCGGAGGCTACACCTTC. Amino acid sequence: CASSPYRSPRGGYTF.

The gene calls are TRBV3-1 (or the pseudogene TRBV3-2) and TRBJ2-3; 11 bases map to TRBD2. Germline trimming cut 3 bases from V and 4 bases from J; bases unmatched to any gene: 3. This CDR3 spans 15 amino acids. Germline values: CDR1 LGHDT, CDR2 YNNKEL (reference sequence). Written as DNA, the CDR3 is TGTGCCAGCAGCCACGTAGCGGGGGGGGCAGATACGCAGTATTTT. It codes for CASSHVAGGADTQYF.

The chain employs TRBV5-1 and TRBJ2-1; 12 bases line up with TRBD1. Trimming cost V 5 bases and J 6 bases; bases outside gene matches: 6. CDR1 and CDR2 from the germline V gene are SGHRS and YFSETQ. This CDR3 spans 15 amino acids. The CDR3 spells CASRDRDRGPNEQFF. The CDR3 nucleotides are TGCGCCAGCAGGGACCGGGACAGGGGGCCCAATGAGCAGTTCTTC.

The CDR3 loop is CAISESKGQGSREQYF. The CDR3 nucleotides are TGTGCCATCAGTGAGTCTAAGGGACAGGGAAGTCGCGAGCAGTACTTC. The gene calls are TRBV10-3 and TRBJ2-7; 9 positions agree with TRBD1. In germline, CDR1 is ENHRY, CDR2 SYGVKD. After removal of 0 bases from V and 6 bases from J, the junction contained 9 bases not matched to a gene. The CDR3 contains 16 residues.

This clone has a single count. The V gene is TRBV7-6, the J gene TRBJ2-1; weak D call: TRBD2 (6 bases). CDR3 length equals 15 residues. Germline CDR1 reads SGHVS; CDR2 reads FNYEAQ. The V and J ends lost 1 base and 7 bases respectively, with 14 bases between them. The CDR3 bases are TGTGCCAGCAGCTTAGGTGGCGGGGATCGTAATGAGCAGTTCTTC. Protein product: CASSLGGGDRNEQFF. Full variable domain (missing parts from reference TRBV7-6 and TRBJ2-1): GAGVSQSPRYKVTKRGQDVALRCDPISGHVSLYWYRQALGQGPEFLTYFNYEAQQDKSGLPNDRFSAERPEGSISTLTIQRTEQRDSAMYRCASSLGGGDRNEQFFGPGTRLTVL.

The rearrangement links TRBV11-2 to TRBJ2-5, with 10 bases lining up with TRBD1. The CDR3 is made up of 15 amino acids. Germline V gives CDR1 SGHAT, CDR2 FQNNGV. Trimming at V came to 3 bases and at J to 5 bases, leaving 6 bases not matched to a gene. CDR3 in amino acids: CASSFRQGALETQYF. Here the CDR3 DNA reads TGTGCCAGCAGCTTCAGACAGGGGGCTTTGGAGACCCAGTACTTC.

This clone is a singleton in its sample. This chain joins TRBV11-2 and TRBJ2-5; 9 bases fit TRBD2. The CDR3 is 15 residues long. Trimming removed 4 bases from V and 2 bases from J; junction bases left unmatched: 5. CDR1 and CDR2 (germline): SGHAT, FQNNGV. CDR3 region: CASSWVAGEQETQYF. The CDR3 DNA reads TGTGCCAGCAGCTGGGTAGCGGGGGAACAAGAGACCCAGTACTTC.

V and J are TRBV6-5 and TRBJ2-5; TRBD1 aligns across 10 bases. Germline V gene sequence: CDR1 MNHEY, CDR2 SVGAGI. This CDR3 is built from 15 residues. With 6 bases clipped from V and 5 bases from J, the junction kept 9 bases outside the gene matches. The CDR3 region is CASRGRDRGFETQYF. Here the CDR3 DNA reads TGTGCCAGCAGAGGCCGGGACAGGGGTTTCGAGACCCAGTACTTC.

The V call is TRBV28, the J call TRBJ1-2; D is uncertain. This CDR3 has 13 amino acids. CDR1 and CDR2 (germline): MDHEN, SYDVKM. V lost 5 bases, J lost 3 bases, and 10 bases lay in between. CDR3 coding DNA: TGTGCCAGCAGTCCCCCGAGGGACTATGGCTACACCTTC. It is translated as CASSPPRDYGYTF.

V and J are TRBV6-5 and TRBJ2-5; TRBD2 matches 13 bases. The CDR3 sequence is 15 residues long. Germline V gene lookup returns CDR1 MNHEY and CDR2 SVGAGI. The junction had 8 bases not matched to a gene; V was cut back by 6 bases and J by 7 bases. CDR3 amino acids: CASREGLAGLPTQYF. CDR3 nucleotides: TGTGCCAGCAGAGAGGGACTAGCGGGGTTACCGACCCAGTACTTC.

The rearrangement joins TRBV18 to TRBJ2-5, with TRBD2 matching over 8 bases. Trimming took 4 bases from V and 5 from J; bases not matched to a gene: 6. This CDR3 spans 14 amino acids. In germline, CDR1 is KGHSH, CDR2 LQKENI. The CDR3 sequence: CASSLSRGVETQYF. CDR3 in DNA: TGTGCCAGCTCACTGTCGCGGGGGGTGGAGACCCAGTACTTC. The entire variable domain, with the rest obtained from reference TRBV18 and TRBJ2-5, is as follows: NAGVMQNPRHLVRRRGQEARLRCSPMKGHSHVYWYRQLPEEGLKFMVYLQKENIIDESGMPKERFSAEFPKEGPSILRIQQVVRGDSAAYFCASSLSRGVETQYFGPGTRLLVL.

The chain carries TRBV7-2 and TRBJ2-7; D is unresolved. V gave up 1 base and J gave up 7 bases, with 14 bases separating them. The germline CDR1 and CDR2 sequences are SGHTA and FQGNSA. The CDR3 covers 14 residues. CDR3 protein: CASSLEFSVLEQYF. DNA of the CDR3: TGTGCCAGCAGCTTAGAGTTTTCGGTTTTAGAGCAGTACTTC.

The count of this clone is one. The chain couples TRBV30 to TRBJ1-1; no definite D call. V was cut by 3 bases and J by 9 bases, with 11 bases left in between. This CDR3 spans 11 amino acids. Germline V CDR1 and CDR2: GTSNPN, SVGIG (reference sequence). The DNA of the CDR3 is TGTGCCTGGAGCCTAGATCCCCAAGCTTTCTTT. Encoded protein: CAWSLDPQAFF. The variable domain in full, completed from reference TRBV30 and TRBJ1-1, reads SQTIHQWPATLVQPVGSPLSLECTVEGTSNPNLYWYRQAAGRGLQLLFYSVGIGQISSEVPQNLSASRPQDRQFILSSKKLLLSDSGFYLCAWSLDPQAFFGQGTRLTVV.

V and J are TRBV11-2 and TRBJ2-7; TRBD1 is a possible D gene (7 bases). V dropped 3 bases and J dropped 7 bases, with 19 bases sitting between them. Germline assignment: CDR1 SGHAT and CDR2 FQNNGV. The CDR3 covers 15 residues. CDR3 coding DNA: TGTGCCAGCAGCTTCCGCGGGGACAGCCTGAGGGAGCAGTACTTC. This gives the protein CASSFRGDSLREQYF.

Only one count was recorded for this clone. The V call is TRBV5-1, the J call TRBJ2-3, with D perhaps TRBD1 (6 bases). V was cut by 4 bases and J by 1 base, with 7 bases left in between. This CDR3 has 13 amino acids. Germline values: CDR1 SGHRS, CDR2 YFSETQ. The CDR3 here is CASSKGGTDTQYF. CDR3 nucleotides: TGCGCCAGCAGCAAGGGGGGCACAGATACGCAGTATTTT.

The J gene is TRBJ1-2, the V gene TRBV10-3; no firm D call. The germline gives CDR1 ENHRY, CDR2 SYGVKD. This CDR3 contains 14 residues. The germline V and J ends were trimmed by 4 bases and 2 bases, with 11 bases remaining between them. As DNA, the CDR3 is TGTGCCATCAGTGCTCAGGTTGGAAACTATGGCTACACCTTC. The encoded protein is CAISAQVGNYGYTF.

This chain joins TRBV5-1 and TRBJ2-3, with 9 bases matching TRBD2. The germline V gene encodes CDR1 SGHRS and CDR2 YFSETQ. V shed 0 bases and J 1 base; nucleotides not matched to a gene: 6. The CDR3 loop spans 17 amino acids. CDR3 bases: TGCGCCAGCAGCTTGGAGGGGCAGCGGGGGGGCACAGATACGCAGTATTTT. Amino acids: CASSLEGQRGGTDTQYF.

The V call is TRBV19, the J call TRBJ2-5, with D perhaps matching TRBD2 (7 bases). CDR1 and CDR2 (germline): LNHDA, SQIVND (reference sequence). V lost 5 bases and J 4 bases, leaving 17 bases between the germline ends. The CDR3 spans 15 residues. The CDR3 here is CASSPVWGGVETQYF. The DNA for the CDR3 is TGTGCCAGTAGTCCCGTGTGGGGGGGCGTAGAGACCCAGTACTTC.

The V and J genes are TRBV7-3 and TRBJ1-5, with D hard to call. Germline V gene data show CDR1 as SGHTA and CDR2 as FQGTGA. The germline V and J ends were trimmed by 1 base and 9 bases, with 7 bases remaining between them. The CDR3 contains 12 residues. CDR3 sequence reads: CASSLRVGPQHF. The CDR3 nucleotides read TGTGCCAGCAGCTTAAGAGTTGGGCCCCAGCATTTT.

Turning to this clone: The same CDR3 also results from other DNA sequences found in this sample. The J gene is TRBJ2-3, the V gene TRBV20-1, with 9 positions matching TRBD2. Losses at the gene ends were 3 bases for V and 5 bases for J; bases not matched to a gene: 9. CDR3 size: 15 residues. Germline values: CDR1 DFQATT, CDR2 SNEGSKA (reference sequence). The CDR3 bases are TGCAGTGCTAGTAAGGGCGGGGGGGCGCGAGATACGCAGTATTTT. It codes for CSASKGGGARDTQYF.

J is TRBJ1-1 and V is TRBV7-2; 10 positions match TRBD1. This CDR3 spans 18 amino acids. Germline CDR1 reads SGHTA; CDR2 reads FQGNSA. J gave up 4 bases and V 4 bases, and 15 bases lay outside the gene matches. The CDR3 nucleotides read TGTGCCAGCAGCTCCACCCGGACAGGGGGGATTGCTGGCACTGAAGCTTTCTTT. It is translated as CASSSTRTGGIAGTEAFF.

V usage is TRBV10-3 and J usage is TRBJ2-2; D might be TRBD2 (5 bases). Trimming stripped 6 bases from V and 4 bases from J, with 15 bases between. The CDR3 sequence is 15 residues long. Germline CDR1 reads ENHRY; CDR2 reads SYGVKD. CDR3 protein: CAISPADAATGELFF. DNA of the CDR3: TGTGCCATCAGCCCAGCGGATGCAGCCACCGGGGAGCTGTTTTTT.

The chain couples TRBV7-9 to TRBJ2-3; D is unclear. Trimming took 7 bases from V and 5 from J, leaving 13 bases between them. The CDR3 extends over 13 amino acids. The germline gives CDR1 SEHNR, CDR2 FQNEAQ (reference sequence). The CDR3 coding sequence is TGTGCCAGCACTCCCCTAGATCGAGATACGCAGTATTTT. Translation: CASTPLDRDTQYF.

The V gene is TRBV18, the J gene TRBJ2-6; D gene uncertain. The CDR3 covers 14 residues. Germline values: CDR1 KGHSH, CDR2 LQKENI. The V end was cut by 4 bases, the J end by 4 bases, with 8 bases between. CDR3 sequence reads: CASSRSAGANVLTF. In nucleotides, the CDR3 is TGTGCCAGCTCACGGAGTGCAGGGGCCAACGTCCTGACTTTC.